The clone carrying this TCR beta chain was picked up many times. The antigen remains unidentified. CDR1 and CDR2 from the germline V gene are WSHSY and SAAADI. V lost 4 bases, J lost 2 bases, and 13 bases lay in between. The CDR3 sequence is 15 residues long. The record originates from a study of identical twins. Whole-study findings and limits: Not following the same donors, the study drew its conclusions from cross-sectional statistical analysis. Partial confounding of zero-insertion analyses by invariant MAIT and iNKT cells was possible. For monozygotic twins, models underestimated out-of-frame TCR alpha sharing.

Template switching added a universal primer site; cDNA carried unique molecular identifiers. MiXCR, run by TCRdb on the 5' RACE reads, gives a single entry per CDR3 protein. The table lists about 220,000 distinct CDR3 sequences, around 9.6% of them singletons. The chain uses TRBV10-2 and TRBJ2-3; D possibly corresponds to TRBD2 (6 bases). The TCR originated in a woman aged 18-30 years in good health. Sequences were obtained from memory (CD45RO+) T cells sorted from blood. The DNA of the CDR3 is TGCGCCAGCAGTGCTATACGGGAGCACACAGATACGCAGTATTTT. It codes for CASSAIREHTDTQYF.